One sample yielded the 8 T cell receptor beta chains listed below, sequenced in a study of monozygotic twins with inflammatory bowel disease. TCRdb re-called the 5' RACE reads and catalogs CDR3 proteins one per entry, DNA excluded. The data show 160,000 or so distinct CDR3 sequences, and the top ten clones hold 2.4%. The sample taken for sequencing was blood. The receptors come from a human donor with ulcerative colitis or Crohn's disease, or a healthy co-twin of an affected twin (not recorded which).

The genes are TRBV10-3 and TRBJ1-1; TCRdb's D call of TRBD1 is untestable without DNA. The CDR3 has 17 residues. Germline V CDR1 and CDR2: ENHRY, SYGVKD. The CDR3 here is CAISESRRWGGNTEAFF.

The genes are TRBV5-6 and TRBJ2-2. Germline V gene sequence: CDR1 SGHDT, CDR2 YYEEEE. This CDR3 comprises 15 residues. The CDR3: CASSFYSPNTGELFF. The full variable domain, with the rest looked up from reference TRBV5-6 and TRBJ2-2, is DAGVTQSPTHLIKTRGQQVTLRCSPKSGHDTVSWYQQALGQGPQFIFQYYEEEERQRGNFPDRFSGHQFPNYSSELNVNALLLGDSALYLCASSFYSPNTGELFFGEGSRLTVL.

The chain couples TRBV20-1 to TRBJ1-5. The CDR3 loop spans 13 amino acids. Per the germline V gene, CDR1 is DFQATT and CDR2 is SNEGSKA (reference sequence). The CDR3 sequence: CGLGGLSNQPQHF.

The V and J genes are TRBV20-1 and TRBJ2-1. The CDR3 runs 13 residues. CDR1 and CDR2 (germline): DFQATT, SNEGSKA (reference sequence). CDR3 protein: CSARDDFYNEQFF.

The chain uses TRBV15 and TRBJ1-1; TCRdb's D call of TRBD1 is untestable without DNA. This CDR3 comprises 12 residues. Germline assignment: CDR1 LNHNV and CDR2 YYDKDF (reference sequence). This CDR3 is CATSRAQGGAFF.

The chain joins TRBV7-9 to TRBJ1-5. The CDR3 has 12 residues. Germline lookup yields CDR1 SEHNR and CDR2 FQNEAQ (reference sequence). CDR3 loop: CASSNSYQPQHF.

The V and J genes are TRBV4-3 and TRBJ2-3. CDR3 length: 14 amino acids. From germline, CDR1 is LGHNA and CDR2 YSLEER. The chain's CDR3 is CASSQADSTDTQYF.

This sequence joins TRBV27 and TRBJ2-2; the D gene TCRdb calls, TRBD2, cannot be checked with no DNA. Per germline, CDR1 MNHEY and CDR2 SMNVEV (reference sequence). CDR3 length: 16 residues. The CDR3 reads CASSRDAGGDTGELFF.